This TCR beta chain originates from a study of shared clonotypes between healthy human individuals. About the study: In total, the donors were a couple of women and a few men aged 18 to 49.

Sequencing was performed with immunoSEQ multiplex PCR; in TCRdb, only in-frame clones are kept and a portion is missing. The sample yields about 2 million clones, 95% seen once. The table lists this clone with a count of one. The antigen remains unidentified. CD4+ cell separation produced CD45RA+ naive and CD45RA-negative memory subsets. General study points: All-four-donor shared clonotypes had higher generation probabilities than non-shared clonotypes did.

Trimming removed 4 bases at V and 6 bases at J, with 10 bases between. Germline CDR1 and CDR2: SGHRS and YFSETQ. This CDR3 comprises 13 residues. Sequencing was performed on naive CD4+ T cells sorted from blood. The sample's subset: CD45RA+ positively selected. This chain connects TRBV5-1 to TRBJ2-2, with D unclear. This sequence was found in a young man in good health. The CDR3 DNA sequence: TGCGCCAGCAGCGGTGACAATTCCGGGGAGCTGTTTTTT. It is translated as CASSGDNSGELFF.